Listed below are T cell receptor beta chains from one sample, sequenced in a study of blood T cell repertoires in COVID-19. Sequenced by immunoSEQ multiplex PCR; TCRdb stores in-frame clones only, minus some. The sample carries 150,000 to 180,000 clones, roughly nine tenths recorded once. What was sequenced was peripheral blood. The receptors derive from a middle-aged man with acute or convalescent COVID-19. Both conserved end residues are part of each CDR3. The D gene is left open where the match is weak. The size entry is marked missing in some rows and otherwise reads once, few, many or a size class.

TRBD2,TRBV4-1,.,TRBJ2-7,CASSQAHGTSMYEQYF,TGCGCCAGCAGCCAAGCCCACGGGACTAGTATGTACGAGCAGTACTTC
TRBD1,TRBV7-9,.,TRBJ1-1,CASSRTGAATEAFF,TGTGCCAGCAGCAGAACAGGGGCCGCCACTGAAGCTTTCTTT
.,TRBV5-6,.,TRBJ1-4,CASSLAGTYGKLFF,TGTGCCAGCAGCTTAGCCGGGACATACGGAAAACTGTTTTTT
.,TRBV5-1,.,TRBJ2-7,CASSLAGSEQYF,TGCGCCAGCAGCTTGGCAGGGTCCGAGCAGTACTTC
.,TRBV5-1,once,TRBJ2-1,CASSLGALGSQPIRRYNEQFF,TGCGCCAGCAGCTTGGGGGCACTAGGGTCCCAACCGATTAGGCGCTACAATGAGCAGTTCTTC
.,TRBV30,.,TRBJ1-4,CAWTGAANEKLFF,TGTGCCTGGACAGGGGCGGCTAATGAAAAACTGTTTTTT
.,TRBV7-2,.,TRBJ2-7,CASSLPQFYEQYF,TGTGCCAGCAGCTTACCCCAGTTCTACGAGCAGTACTTC
.,TRBV2,.,TRBJ2-3,CASSEIGEFSTDTQYF,TGTGCCAGCAGTGAAATCGGGGAATTTAGCACAGATACGCAATATTTT
.,TRBV2,.,TRBJ1-5,CASMPQYSNQPQHF,TGTGCCAGCATGCCCCAGTATAGCAATCAGCCCCAGCATTTT
.,TRBV4-3,.,TRBJ1-1,CASSRAEVNTEAFF,TGCGCCAGCAGCCGAGCAGAGGTGAACACTGAAGCTTTCTTT
.,TRBV9,.,TRBJ2-3,CASSVVGQDTDTQYF,TGTGCCAGCAGCGTAGTTGGCCAGGACACAGATACGCAGTATTTT
TRBD2,TRBV19,.,TRBJ2-2,CASSLTGTSGITGELFF,TGTGCCAGTTCGCTGACCGGGACTAGCGGGATTACCGGGGAGCTGTTTTTT
TRBD1,TRBV7-2,.,TRBJ1-2,CASSLTTGTVYGYTF,TGTGCCAGCAGCTTGACGACAGGGACCGTCTATGGCTACACCTTC
.,TRBV6-1,.,TRBJ1-5,CASSEGGSRGNQPQHF,TGTGCCAGCAGTGAAGGGGGCAGTAGAGGCAATCAGCCCCAGCATTTT
.,TRBV19,.,TRBJ2-3,CASSITTELDTQYF,TGTGCCAGTAGTATAACCACAGAGCTTGATACGCAGTATTTT
.,TRBV7-9,once,TRBJ1-1,CASNQGGLGEAFF,TGTGCCAGCAACCAAGGAGGTCTGGGTGAAGCTTTCTTT
TRBD1,TRBV25-1,.,TRBJ1-4,CASSAGQGITNEKLFF,TGTGCCAGCAGTGCGGGACAGGGGATAACTAATGAAAAACTGTTTTTT
.,TRBV28,.,TRBJ1-1,CASSPGGWNTEAFF,TGTGCCAGCAGTCCCGGAGGGTGGAACACTGAAGCTTTCTTT
TRBD2,TRBV30,few,TRBJ2-5,CASSGGETQYF,TGTGCCAGTAGCGGGGGAGAGACCCAGTACTTC
TRBD1,TRBV6-1,.,TRBJ1-2,CASSEGQDVWGYTF,TGTGCCAGCAGTGAGGGACAGGACGTGTGGGGCTACACCTTC
TRBD1,TRBV5-1,.,TRBJ1-1,CASTISGGPTTGEAFF,TGCGCCAGCACAATTTCAGGGGGCCCCACCACAGGTGAAGCTTTCTTT
.,TRBV2,.,TRBJ2-7,CASSDAGVVGTYEQYF,TGTGCCAGCAGTGATGCAGGGGTCGTAGGGACCTACGAGCAGTACTTC
.,TRBV29-1,.,TRBJ1-2,CSVEVRRGLGYGYTF,TGCAGCGTTGAAGTCCGAAGGGGACTGGGCTATGGCTACACCTTC
.,TRBV9,.,TRBJ1-1,CASSSRSFPGLNTEAFF,TGTGCCAGCAGCTCCCGTAGCTTCCCAGGGTTGAACACTGAAGCTTTCTTT
.,TRBV7-3,.,TRBJ2-3,CASSPSYGSTDTQYF,TGTGCCAGCAGCCCTAGCTACGGAAGCACAGATACGCAGTATTTT
.,TRBV5-4,.,TRBJ2-3,CANQTVTSTDTQYF,TGTGCCAACCAGACAGTTACTAGCACAGATACGCAGTATTTT
.,TRBV27,.,TRBJ2-1,CASSPGLYNEQFF,TGTGCCAGCAGTCCGGGACTGTACAATGAGCAGTTCTTC
.,TRBV7-3,.,TRBJ2-7,CASSLGAGYYEQYF,TGTGCCAGCAGCTTAGGAGCAGGGTACTACGAGCAGTACTTC
.,TRBV3-1/TRBV3-2,.,TRBJ2-6,CASSQYSSGANVLTF,TGTGCCAGCAGCCAGTACAGCTCTGGGGCCAACGTCCTGACTTTC
TRBD1,TRBV5-5,.,TRBJ1-1,CASSLLWPTGGTEAFF,TGTGCCAGCAGCTTACTCTGGCCGACAGGGGGCACTGAAGCTTTCTTT
TRBD1,TRBV4-3,.,TRBJ1-2,CASSQLRQGNYGYTF,TGCGCCAGCAGCCAACTCCGACAGGGGAACTATGGCTACACCTTC
.,TRBV10-2,.,TRBJ2-3,CASSEVGADTQYF,TGCGCCAGCAGTGAGGTCGGGGCAGATACGCAGTATTTT
.,TRBV6-6,.,TRBJ1-4,CASSQLQKGWINEKLFF,TGTGCCAGCAGTCAACTACAGAAGGGGTGGATTAATGAAAAACTGTTTTTT
.,TRBV18,.,TRBJ1-6,CASSPSGVNSPLHF,TGTGCCAGCTCACCTTCGGGGGTTAATTCACCCCTCCACTTT
.,TRBV5-1,.,TRBJ1-2,CASSPWTADYGYTF,TGCGCCAGCAGCCCATGGACAGCCGACTATGGCTACACCTTC
.,TRBV4-1,.,TRBJ1-1,CASSLPQQSMNTEAFF,TGCGCCAGCAGCCTCCCTCAACAGAGCATGAACACTGAAGCTTTCTTT
TRBD1,TRBV5-3,.,TRBJ1-1,CARSSRDRALMNTEAFF,TGTGCCAGAAGCAGCCGGGACAGGGCTCTCATGAACACTGAAGCTTTCTTT
.,TRBV9,.,TRBJ2-5,CASRLPSGVEQETQYF,TGTGCCAGCAGACTACCTTCGGGGGTGGAACAAGAGACCCAGTACTTC
TRBD1,TRBV24-1,once,TRBJ2-7,CATSGGQVPYEQYF,TGTGCCACCAGTGGGGGACAGGTCCCCTACGAGCAGTACTTC
.,TRBV6-5,.,TRBJ1-3,CASSSGQVGNTIYF,TGTGCCAGCAGCTCAGGACAAGTAGGAAACACCATATATTTT
TRBD1,TRBV27,.,TRBJ2-2,CASRGQGGNTGELFF,TGTGCCAGCAGGGGACAGGGAGGTAACACCGGGGAGCTGTTTTTT
TRBD1,TRBV10-2,once,TRBJ1-1,CASSENRGVEAFF,TGCGCCAGCAGTGAAAACAGGGGTGTTGAAGCTTTCTTT